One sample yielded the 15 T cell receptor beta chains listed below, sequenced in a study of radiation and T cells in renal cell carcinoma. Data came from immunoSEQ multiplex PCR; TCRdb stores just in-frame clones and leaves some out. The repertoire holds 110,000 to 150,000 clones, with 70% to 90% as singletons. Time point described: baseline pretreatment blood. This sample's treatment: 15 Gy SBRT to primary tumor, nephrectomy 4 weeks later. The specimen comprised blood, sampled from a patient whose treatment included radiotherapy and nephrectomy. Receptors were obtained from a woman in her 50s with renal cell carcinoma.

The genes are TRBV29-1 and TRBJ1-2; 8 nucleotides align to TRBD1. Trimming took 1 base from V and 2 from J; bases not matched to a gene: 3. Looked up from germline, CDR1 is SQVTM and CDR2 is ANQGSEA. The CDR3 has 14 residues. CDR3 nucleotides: TGCAGCGTTGAAGTGGCAGGGGGCAACTATGGCTACACCTTC. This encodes CSVEVAGGNYGYTF.

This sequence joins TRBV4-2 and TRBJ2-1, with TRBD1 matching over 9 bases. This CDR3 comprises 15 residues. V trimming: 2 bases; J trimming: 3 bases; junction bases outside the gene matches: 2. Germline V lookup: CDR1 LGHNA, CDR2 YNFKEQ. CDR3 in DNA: TGTGCCAGCAGCCAACAGGGACAGGGCTACAATGAGCAGTTCTTC. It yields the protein CASSQQGQGYNEQFF.

CDR3: CASKLNGLLGYTF. The CDR3 DNA reads as TGTGCCAGCAAATTGAACGGGTTGCTCGGCTACACCTTC. The chain recombines TRBV6-1 with TRBJ1-2, with D unclear. CDR1 and CDR2 (germline): MNHNS, SASEGT. Trimming cost V 7 bases and J 8 bases, with 17 bases left between them. This CDR3 spans 13 amino acids.

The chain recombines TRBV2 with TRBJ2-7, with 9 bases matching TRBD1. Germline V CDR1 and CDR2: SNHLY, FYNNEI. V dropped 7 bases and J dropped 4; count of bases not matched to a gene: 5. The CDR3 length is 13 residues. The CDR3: CASMGQGQYEQYF. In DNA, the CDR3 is TGTGCCAGCATGGGACAGGGACAATACGAGCAGTACTTC.

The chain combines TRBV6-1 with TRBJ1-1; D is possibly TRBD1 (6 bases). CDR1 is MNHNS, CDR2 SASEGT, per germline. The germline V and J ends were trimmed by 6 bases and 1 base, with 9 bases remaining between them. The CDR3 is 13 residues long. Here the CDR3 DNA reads TGTGCCAGCAGGCCCAGGGGGAACACTGAAGCTTTCTTT. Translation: CASRPRGNTEAFF.

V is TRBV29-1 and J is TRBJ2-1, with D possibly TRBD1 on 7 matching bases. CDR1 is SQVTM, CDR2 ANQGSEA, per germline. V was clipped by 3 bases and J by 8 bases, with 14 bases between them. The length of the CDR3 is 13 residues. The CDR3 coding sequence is TGCAGCGTTGACAGGGGGGAAGGGGATGAGCAGTTCTTC. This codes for CSVDRGEGDEQFF.

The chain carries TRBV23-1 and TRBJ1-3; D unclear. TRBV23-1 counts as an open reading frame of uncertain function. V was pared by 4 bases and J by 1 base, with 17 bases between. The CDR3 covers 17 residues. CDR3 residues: CASSRTAPDKSGNTIYF. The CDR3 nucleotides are TGCGCCAGCAGTCGGACCGCCCCCGACAAGTCTGGAAACACCATATATTTT.

The CDR3 protein is CATHRDSYNEQFF. The CDR3 DNA follows: TGTGCCACCCACCGCGACAGCTACAATGAGCAGTTCTTC. The chain joins TRBV2 to TRBJ2-1, with TRBD1 as a possible D gene (5 bases). Germline assignment: CDR1 SNHLY and CDR2 FYNNEI. Deletions cut 10 bases from V and 3 bases from J, with 13 bases between. This CDR3 has 13 amino acids.

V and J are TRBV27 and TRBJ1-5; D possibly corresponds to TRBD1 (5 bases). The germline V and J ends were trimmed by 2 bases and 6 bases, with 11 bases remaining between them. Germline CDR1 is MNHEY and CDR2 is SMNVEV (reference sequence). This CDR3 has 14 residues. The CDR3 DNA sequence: TGTGCCAGCAGTTTAGGGGGGGAGATTCAGCCCCAGCATTTT. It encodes CASSLGGEIQPQHF.

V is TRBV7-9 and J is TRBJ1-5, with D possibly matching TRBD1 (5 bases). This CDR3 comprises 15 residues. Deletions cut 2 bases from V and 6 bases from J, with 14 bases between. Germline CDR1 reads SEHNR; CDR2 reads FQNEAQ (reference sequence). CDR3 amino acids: CASSLKGKIGQPQHF. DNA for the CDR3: TGTGCCAGCAGCTTAAAGGGGAAGATAGGTCAGCCCCAGCATTTT.

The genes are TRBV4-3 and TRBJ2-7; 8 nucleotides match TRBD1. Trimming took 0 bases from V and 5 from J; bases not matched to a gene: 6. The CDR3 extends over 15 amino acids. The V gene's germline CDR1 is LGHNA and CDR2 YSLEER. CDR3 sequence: CASSQDTGGFDEQYF. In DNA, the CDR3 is TGCGCCAGCAGCCAAGATACAGGGGGTTTCGACGAGCAGTACTTC.

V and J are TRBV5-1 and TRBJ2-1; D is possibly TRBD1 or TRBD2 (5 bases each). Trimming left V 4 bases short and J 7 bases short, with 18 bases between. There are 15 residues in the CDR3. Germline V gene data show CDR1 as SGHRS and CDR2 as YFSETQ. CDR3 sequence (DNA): TGCGCCAGCAGCGAGGGCTTACTAGGGGCAAATGAGCAGTTCTTC. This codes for CASSEGLLGANEQFF.

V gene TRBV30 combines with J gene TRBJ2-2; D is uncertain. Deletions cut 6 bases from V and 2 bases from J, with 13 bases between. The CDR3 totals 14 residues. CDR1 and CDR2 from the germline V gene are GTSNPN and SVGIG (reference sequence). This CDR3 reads CACRWVLNTGELFF. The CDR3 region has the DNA TGTGCCTGTCGGTGGGTGCTTAACACCGGGGAGCTGTTTTTT. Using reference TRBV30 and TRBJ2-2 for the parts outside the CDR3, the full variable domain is SQTIHQWPATLVQPVGSPLSLECTVEGTSNPNLYWYRQAAGRGLQLLFYSVGIGQISSEVPQNLSASRPQDRQFILSSKKLLLSDSGFYLCACRWVLNTGELFFGEGSRLTVL.

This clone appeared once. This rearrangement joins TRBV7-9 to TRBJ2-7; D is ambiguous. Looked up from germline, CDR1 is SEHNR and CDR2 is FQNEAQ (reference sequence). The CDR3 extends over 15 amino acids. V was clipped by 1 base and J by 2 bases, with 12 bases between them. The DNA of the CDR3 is TGTGCCAGCAGCTTAGAAAGGCAGAAAACCTACGAGCAGTACTTC. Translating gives CASSLERQKTYEQYF.

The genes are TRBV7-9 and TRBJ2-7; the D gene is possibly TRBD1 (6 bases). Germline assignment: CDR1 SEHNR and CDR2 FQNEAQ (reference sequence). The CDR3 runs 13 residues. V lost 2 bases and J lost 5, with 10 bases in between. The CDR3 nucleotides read TGTGCCAGCAGCTTAATACAGGGCCACGAGCAGTACTTC. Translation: CASSLIQGHEQYF. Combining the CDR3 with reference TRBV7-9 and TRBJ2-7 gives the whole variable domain DTGVSQNPRHKITKRGQNVTFRCDPISEHNRLYWYRQTLGQGPEFLTYFQNEAQLEKSRLLSDRFSAERPKGSFSTLEIQRTEQGDSAMYLCASSLIQGHEQYFGPGTRLTVT.